The rows below give T cell receptor beta chains drawn from one sample of a study of T-cell reconstitution after alpha-beta-depleted transplantation in children. TCRdb re-called the PCR reads with MiXCR, one entry per CDR3 protein. The sample yields about 200,000 distinct CDR3 sequences, approximately 7% seen once. The starting material was PBMCs, obtained before TCRalphabeta/CD19-depleted stem cell transplant. The receptors originated from a boy between 2 and 10 years old with acute lymphoblastic leukemia, due to receive a stem cell transplant. Each CDR3 is given with its conserved first and last residue. Fields, in order: V gene, clone size, J gene, D gene, CDR3 protein, CDR3 DNA. D genes are given only for firm matches. Part of the rows lack a size; the others show once, few, many or a class for expanded clones.

V: TRBV4-1; size: NA; J: TRBJ2-7; D: NA; CDR3: CASSDGTPFFEQYF; DNA: TGCGCCAGCAGCGACGGGACGCCTTTTTTTGAGCAGTACTTC
V: TRBV12-3/TRBV12-4; size: many; J: TRBJ1-1; D: NA; CDR3: CASSFSEAFF; DNA: TGTGCCAGCAGTTTTTCTGAAGCTTTCTTT
V: TRBV7-2; size: few; J: TRBJ2-5; D: NA; CDR3: CASSAPGSRETQYF; DNA: TGTGCCAGCAGCGCCCCGGGGAGCCGAGAGACCCAGTACTTC
V: TRBV7-2; size: many; J: TRBJ1-1; D: NA; CDR3: CASSLGDGLRTEAFF; DNA: TGTGCCAGCAGCTTAGGGGATGGCTTACGGACTGAAGCTTTCTTT
V: TRBV12-3/TRBV12-4; size: many; J: TRBJ1-1; D: NA; CDR3: CASSVGRRGTEAFF; DNA: TGTGCCAGCAGCGTAGGTCGGCGTGGAACTGAAGCTTTCTTT
V: TRBV20-1; size: NA; J: TRBJ2-7; D: TRBD1; CDR3: CSARFTTTGPYEQYF; DNA: TGCAGTGCTAGATTTACCACGACAGGGCCTTACGAGCAGTACTTC
V: TRBV7-3; size: many; J: TRBJ2-1; D: TRBD2; CDR3: CASSSRGGNNEQFF; DNA: TGTGCCAGCAGCTCCCGGGGGGGTAACAATGAGCAGTTCTTC
V: TRBV6-6; size: few; J: TRBJ1-5; D: NA; CDR3: CASSYYSNQPQHF; DNA: TGTGCCAGCAGTTATTACAGCAATCAGCCCCAGCATTTT
V: TRBV20-1; size: few; J: TRBJ2-2; D: NA; CDR3: CIARDQGSGWNTGELFF; DNA: TGCATTGCTAGAGATCAGGGTAGCGGCTGGAACACCGGGGAGCTGTTTTTT
V: TRBV7-2; size: many; J: TRBJ2-7; D: TRBD1; CDR3: CASSLGQTGTGSYEQYF; DNA: TGTGCCAGCAGCTTAGGACAAACCGGGACAGGCTCCTACGAGCAGTACTTC
V: TRBV12-3/TRBV12-4; size: many; J: TRBJ2-7; D: NA; CDR3: CASSFPSAQSISYEQYF; DNA: TGTGCCAGCAGTTTTCCTAGCGCCCAATCCATCTCCTACGAGCAGTACTTC
V: TRBV5-1; size: many; J: TRBJ2-5; D: TRBD1; CDR3: CASSPVQGRETQYF; DNA: TGCGCCAGCAGCCCGGTACAGGGGAGAGAGACCCAGTACTTC
V: TRBV12-3/TRBV12-4; size: many; J: TRBJ2-1; D: TRBD1; CDR3: CASSFRQGYNEQFF; DNA: TGTGCCAGCAGTTTCAGACAGGGGTACAATGAGCAGTTCTTC
V: TRBV6-6; size: few; J: TRBJ1-2; D: NA; CDR3: CASSSDKNGYTF; DNA: TGTGCCAGCAGTTCGGACAAGAATGGCTACACCTTC
V: TRBV28; size: NA; J: TRBJ2-1; D: TRBD2; CDR3: CASSSLKTSGGIRGAYNEQFF; DNA: TGTGCCAGCAGTTCCTTAAAAACTAGCGGGGGGATAAGAGGCGCCTACAATGAGCAGTTCTTC
V: TRBV7-2; size: many; J: TRBJ2-3; D: TRBD2; CDR3: CASSFSGTTDTQYF; DNA: TGTGCCAGCAGCTTTAGCGGGACCACAGATACGCAGTATTTT
V: TRBV7-9; size: many; J: TRBJ1-3; D: TRBD1; CDR3: CASSPGQGWNTIYF; DNA: TGTGCCAGCAGCCCGGGACAGGGATGGAACACCATATATTTT
V: TRBV3-1; size: NA; J: TRBJ2-7; D: TRBD2; CDR3: CASSQGLVFAYEQYF; DNA: TGTGCCAGCAGCCAGGGACTAGTGTTCGCCTACGAGCAGTACTTC
V: TRBV7-2; size: few; J: TRBJ1-2; D: TRBD1; CDR3: CASSLAVYSRGKGYTF; DNA: TGTGCCAGCAGCTTAGCCGTATATAGCAGGGGGAAAGGCTACACCTTC
V: TRBV7-9; size: many; J: TRBJ2-6; D: TRBD1; CDR3: CASSHLDRESGANVLTF; DNA: TGTGCCAGCAGCCATCTGGACAGGGAGTCTGGGGCCAACGTCCTGACTTTC
V: TRBV12-3/TRBV12-4; size: NA; J: TRBJ1-3; D: NA; CDR3: CASSDGSSGNTIYF; DNA: TGTGCCAGCAGCGACGGAAGCTCTGGAAACACCATATATTTT
V: TRBV5-1; size: many; J: TRBJ2-1; D: NA; CDR3: CASSWGRGQTTPSEQFF; DNA: TGCGCCAGCAGCTGGGGCAGGGGCCAGACTACCCCGAGTGAGCAGTTCTTC
V: TRBV20-1; size: many; J: TRBJ2-2; D: NA; CDR3: CSARDKGQSTGELFF; DNA: TGCAGTGCTAGAGATAAGGGGCAGTCCACCGGGGAGCTGTTTTTT
V: TRBV12-3/TRBV12-4; size: many; J: TRBJ2-7; D: NA; CDR3: CASRDRQSYEQYF; DNA: TGTGCCAGCAGGGACCGACAGTCCTACGAGCAGTACTTC
V: TRBV25-1; size: few; J: TRBJ2-5; D: NA; CDR3: CASSVDPTKNQETQYF; DNA: TGTGCCAGCAGTGTGGACCCGACAAAAAACCAAGAGACCCAGTACTTC
V: TRBV7-6; size: NA; J: TRBJ2-7; D: NA; CDR3: CASSLRGRSYEQYF; DNA: TGTGCCAGCAGCTTAAGGGGACGTTCCTACGAGCAGTACTTC
V: TRBV19; size: NA; J: TRBJ2-4; D: NA; CDR3: CASSATNIQYF; DNA: TGTGCCAGTAGCGCAACTAACATTCAGTACTTC
V: TRBV18; size: many; J: TRBJ2-7; D: NA; CDR3: CASSPQGVEQYF; DNA: TGTGCCAGCTCACCACAGGGTGTCGAGCAGTACTTC
V: TRBV4-3; size: NA; J: TRBJ2-1; D: NA; CDR3: CASSQFFSVGEQFF; DNA: TGCGCCAGCAGCCAATTTTTCTCTGTTGGTGAGCAGTTCTTC
V: TRBV25-1; size: many; J: TRBJ2-7; D: NA; CDR3: CASSAYSYEQYF; DNA: TGTGCCAGCAGTGCTTACTCCTACGAGCAGTACTTC
V: TRBV11-2; size: few; J: TRBJ2-1; D: TRBD1; CDR3: CASSQTGTAYNEQFF; DNA: TGTGCCAGCAGCCAAACCGGGACAGCTTACAATGAGCAGTTCTTC
V: TRBV3-1; size: many; J: TRBJ2-1; D: NA; CDR3: CASSLPGQGSRSSGGPSYNEQFF; DNA: TGTGCCAGCAGCCTACCGGGACAGGGCTCCCGTTCTAGCGGGGGCCCCTCCTACAATGAGCAGTTCTTC
V: TRBV28; size: NA; J: TRBJ2-5; D: NA; CDR3: CASSPPGALETQYF; DNA: TGTGCCAGCAGTCCCCCCGGGGCGTTGGAGACCCAGTACTTC
V: TRBV6-5; size: few; J: TRBJ1-3; D: NA; CDR3: CASSYVGTIYF; DNA: TGTGCCAGCAGTTACGTCGGCACCATATATTTT
V: TRBV28; size: few; J: TRBJ2-7; D: TRBD2; CDR3: CASSGAGGPYEQYF; DNA: TGTGCCAGCAGTGGGGCGGGAGGCCCCTACGAGCAGTACTTC